This T cell receptor beta chain was sequenced during a study of neoadjuvant anti-PD-1 for oral cavity cancer. The wider study: Nivolumab at 3 mg/kg was mostly given biweekly, three to four doses, pre-surgery. Non-progressing patients received a fourth nivolumab dose near day 43, then surgery on days 50-56.

Documented time point: after neoadjuvant nivolumab, at surgical resection. Patients had newly diagnosed, untreated stage II-IVA oral cavity squamous cell carcinoma. The CDR3 is made up of 15 amino acids. Trimming pared 0 bases from V and 4 bases from J, leaving 12 bases between. Germline V gene data show CDR1 as SGHTA and CDR2 as FQGNSA. Six replicates per PBMC sample, mostly from approximately 0.45 ug of genomic DNA. Assay: immunoSEQ multiplex PCR; the TCRdb copy retains only in-frame clones and omits some. The table lists about 14,000 clones, about two thirds of them singletons. The V and J genes are TRBV7-2 and TRBJ1-1; D gene uncertain. This TCR was recovered from a person between 40 and 85 years old with oral cavity squamous cell carcinoma. This specimen was PBMCs, taken after nivolumab (anti-PD-1) treatment. The CDR3 region has the DNA TGTGCCAGCAGCTTAGCGTGGACTTTGAGCACTGAAGCTTTCTTT. This encodes CASSLAWTLSTEAFF.